This passage covers 10 T cell receptor beta chains from one sample sequenced in a study of shared clonotypes between healthy human individuals. Sequenced by immunoSEQ multiplex PCR; TCRdb stores in-frame clones only, minus some. This sample has 150,000 to 200,000 clones, with 65% to 70% found just once. Sequencing input: memory CD4+ T cells sorted from blood. Subset defined: CD45RA-negative fraction. The origin of the receptors is a man aged 25-45 years in good health.

This clone was seen at least ten times. This chain links TRBV6-4 with TRBJ2-3; D possibly corresponds to TRBD1 (6 bases). V lost 3 bases, J lost 1 base, and 11 bases lay in between. The CDR3 covers 15 residues. CDR1 is MRHNA, CDR2 SNTAGT, per germline. The CDR3 region is CASSERGQGTDTQYF. The CDR3, as DNA: TGTGCCAGCAGTGAAAGGGGACAAGGCACAGATACGCAGTATTTT.

This clone was counted a few times. The genes are TRBV5-1 and TRBJ2-7, with D perhaps given as TRBD1 or TRBD2 (6 bases each). Per germline, CDR1 SGHRS and CDR2 YFSETQ. V shed 2 bases and J shed 7 bases, with 13 bases lying between them. The CDR3 has 13 residues. The CDR3 loop reads CASSFRQAGEQYF. DNA for the CDR3: TGCGCCAGCAGCTTCAGACAGGCGGGGGAGCAGTACTTC.

The J gene is TRBJ2-6, the V gene TRBV15, with D perhaps TRBD1 (5 bases). V dropped 3 bases and J dropped 0 bases, with 9 bases sitting between them. Per the germline V gene, CDR1 is LNHNV and CDR2 is YYDKDF (reference sequence). The CDR3 totals 16 residues. The CDR3: CATSRGRTSGANVLTF. DNA of the CDR3: TGTGCCACCAGCAGGGGGCGGACCTCTGGGGCCAACGTCCTGACTTTC.

This clone was recorded at least ten times. The chain recombines TRBV10-3 with TRBJ2-3; 7 positions agree with TRBD1. This CDR3 region has 14 residues. From germline, CDR1 is ENHRY and CDR2 SYGVKD. J lost 5 bases, V lost 6 bases, and 8 bases had no gene match. The CDR3 region has the DNA TGTGCCATCAGCCCCACAGGGGCGAGAGATACGCAGTATTTT. Protein: CAISPTGARDTQYF.

This clone was seen once. An end of the junction does not agree with germline; a read error may underlie this. V usage is TRBV10-3 and J usage is TRBJ2-7, with D perhaps TRBD2 (6 bases). The CDR3 covers 16 residues. Per germline, CDR1 ENHRY and CDR2 SYGVKD. The CDR3 DNA reads as TGTGCCATCAGTGGGGGTCCGACGGAGGGAACCTACGGGCAGTACTTC. Protein: CAISGGPTEGTYGQYF.

DNA of the CDR3: TGTGCCAGCAGCCCCAAACAGTCCGCCTACGAGCAGTACTTC. It codes for CASSPKQSAYEQYF. The rearrangement links TRBV7-9 to TRBJ2-7; no clear D. The CDR3 is made up of 14 amino acids. The V gene's germline CDR1 is SEHNR and CDR2 FQNEAQ (reference sequence). Trimming left V 5 bases short and J 2 bases short, with 13 bases between. The variable domain in full, with the rest retrieved from reference TRBV7-9 and TRBJ2-7, is DTGVSQNPRHKITKRGQNVTFRCDPISEHNRLYWYRQTLGQGPEFLTYFQNEAQLEKSRLLSDRFSAERPKGSFSTLEIQRTEQGDSAMYLCASSPKQSAYEQYFGPGTRLTVT.

V is TRBV4-2 and J is TRBJ2-3; 9 bases line up with TRBD1. V was pared by 3 bases and J by 3 bases, with 7 bases of the junction left unmatched. The CDR3 is 16 amino acids. Germline assignment: CDR1 LGHNA and CDR2 YNFKEQ. CDR3 DNA sequence: TGTGCCAGCAGCCATCCGGGACAGGGTGTAACAGATACGCAGTATTTT. This translates into CASSHPGQGVTDTQYF.

The chain employs TRBV6-5 and TRBJ2-6; D gene ambiguous. The germline gives CDR1 MNHEY, CDR2 SVGAGI. The CDR3 is made up of 15 amino acids. Trimming cost V 0 bases and J 0 bases, with 3 bases left between them. The CDR3 DNA reads TGTGCCAGCAGTTACTCAAACTCTGGGGCCAACGTCCTGACTTTC. It is translated as CASSYSNSGANVLTF.

This chain links TRBV11-2 with TRBJ2-5; D could derive from TRBD1 or TRBD2 (5 bases each). The germline gives CDR1 SGHAT, CDR2 FQNNGV. V lost 4 bases and J 7 bases, leaving 10 bases between the germline ends. CDR3 length: 12 amino acids. CDR3: CASSSARGTQYF. Here the CDR3 DNA reads TGTGCCAGCAGCTCCGCGAGGGGGACCCAGTACTTC.

The V gene is TRBV5-1, the J gene TRBJ2-3; D possibly corresponds to TRBD1 (6 bases). Per germline, CDR1 SGHRS and CDR2 YFSETQ. V shed 0 bases and J shed 13 bases, with 18 bases lying between them. The CDR3 spans 14 residues. The CDR3 DNA reads as TGCGCCAGCAGCTTGGGAGGGGACATAAACTCGGAGTATTTT. As protein: CASSLGGDINSEYF.